A single sample is the source of the 14 T cell receptor beta chains below, sequenced in a study of control samples from healthy donors and cancer patients. The data were produced by immunoSEQ multiplex PCR, yet TCRdb's version contains in-frame clones alone and is incomplete. The repertoire holds about 20,000 clones, with more than 75% as singletons. The sequenced sample consisted of PBMCs. These receptors were taken from a woman aged 60 to 75 with head and neck cancer.

The chain couples TRBV28 to TRBJ2-7; D remains unclear. With 5 bases removed from V and 0 bases from J, the gap between germline ends came to 11 bases. The CDR3 runs 14 residues. CDR1 is MDHEN, CDR2 SYDVKM, per germline. CDR3 coding DNA: TGTGCCAGCAGTAAGGACGAGAGCTCCTACGAGCAGTACTTC. Translation: CASSKDESSYEQYF.

The gene calls are TRBV18 and TRBJ2-1, with no clear D. The CDR3 spans 13 residues. Per germline, CDR1 KGHSH and CDR2 LQKENI. Trimming pared 3 bases from V and 6 bases from J, leaving 9 bases between. The CDR3 sequence: CASSPPMSNEQFF. CDR3 DNA sequence: TGTGCCAGCTCACCCCCGATGAGCAATGAGCAGTTCTTC. Filled out from reference TRBV18 and TRBJ2-1, the complete variable domain reads NAGVMQNPRHLVRRRGQEARLRCSPMKGHSHVYWYRQLPEEGLKFMVYLQKENIIDESGMPKERFSAEFPKEGPSILRIQQVVRGDSAAYFCASSPPMSNEQFFGPGTRLTVL.

V is TRBV4-2 and J is TRBJ2-1; D unclear. V was clipped by 0 bases and J by 5 bases, with 11 bases between them. In germline, CDR1 is LGHNA, CDR2 YNFKEQ. The CDR3 is 15 residues long. The CDR3 sequence: CASSQEMGLNNEQFF. The CDR3 nucleotides are TGTGCCAGCAGCCAAGAGATGGGGTTGAACAATGAGCAGTTCTTC.

The rearrangement joins TRBV19 to TRBJ1-5; 7 bases are shared with TRBD1. V trimming: 2 bases; J trimming: 5 bases; junction bases outside the gene matches: 6. The length of the CDR3 is 15 residues. Looked up from germline, CDR1 is LNHDA and CDR2 is SQIVND (reference sequence). This chain's CDR3 is CASSIRDSRDQPQHF. The DNA for the CDR3 is TGTGCCAGTAGTATACGGGACAGCCGTGATCAGCCCCAGCATTTT.

A word on this clone: Other DNA variants within this sample encode the same CDR3. The chain employs TRBV12-3 or TRBV12-4 and TRBJ2-1; D is unresolved. The ends were cut back, 1 base at V and 8 bases at J, with 3 bases in the middle. The CDR3 is made up of 11 amino acids. This chain's CDR3 is CASSLVDEQFF. The DNA for the CDR3 is TGTGCCAGCAGTTTAGTGGATGAGCAGTTCTTC.

CDR3 nucleotides: TGTGCCAGCAGTTTGGAGGGCGGGAGATCCTACAATGAGCAGTTCTTC. It is translated as CASSLEGGRSYNEQFF. The chain carries TRBV27 and TRBJ2-1, with TRBD2 identical over 7 bases. Germline lookup yields CDR1 MNHEY and CDR2 SMNVEV (reference sequence). The ends lost 3 bases at V and 1 base at J; junction bases unmatched: 6. The CDR3 length is 16 residues.

The chain employs TRBV27 and TRBJ2-1, with D tentatively TRBD1 or TRBD2 (5 bases each). Trimming cost V 1 base and J 0 bases, with 7 bases left between them. The CDR3 spans 15 residues. CDR1 and CDR2 from the germline V gene are MNHEY and SMNVEV (reference sequence). This CDR3 is CASSLFGGSYNEQFF. In nucleotides, the CDR3 is TGTGCCAGCAGTTTATTTGGGGGCTCCTACAATGAGCAGTTCTTC.

The gene calls are TRBV18 and TRBJ1-6; TRBD1 is a possible D gene (6 bases). The length of the CDR3 is 15 residues. The V gene's germline CDR1 is KGHSH and CDR2 LQKENI. V was cut by 3 bases and J by 7 bases, with 13 bases left in between. The CDR3 DNA follows: TGTGCCAGCTCACCTCTCCCCCAGGGGAATTCACCCCTCCACTTT. Protein product: CASSPLPQGNSPLHF.

This chain uses TRBV18 with TRBJ1-1; D is perhaps TRBD1 (5 bases). The CDR3 is 15 residues long. CDR1 is KGHSH and CDR2 is LQKENI in the germline V gene. V gave up 3 bases and J gave up 1 base, with 12 bases separating them. The CDR3 nucleotides read TGTGCCAGCTCACCCGGATTCGGGACGAACACTGAAGCTTTCTTT. Translated: CASSPGFGTNTEAFF.

V and J are TRBV5-5 and TRBJ1-5, with 7 positions matching TRBD1. The germline gives CDR1 SGHKS, CDR2 YYEKEE (reference sequence). The CDR3 runs 15 residues. The ends lost 0 bases at V and 5 bases at J; junction bases unmatched: 5. CDR3 DNA: TGTGCCAGCAGCTTGGAAGGGGACAGATATCAGCCCCAGCATTTT. It specifies CASSLEGDRYQPQHF.

The chain joins TRBV10-2 to TRBJ1-2, with 7 bases that match TRBD1. V trimming: 8 bases; J trimming: 4 bases; junction bases outside the gene matches: 4. The CDR3 spans 12 residues. Germline V CDR1 and CDR2: WSHSY, SAAADI. The CDR3 nucleotides read TGCGCCAGCGCCCGGGACAGCTATGGCTACACCTTC. This sequence encodes CASARDSYGYTF.

The chain combines TRBV6-5 with TRBJ1-5; perhaps TRBD1 as D (5 bases). From germline, CDR1 is MNHEY and CDR2 SVGAGI. Trimming left V 8 bases short and J 11 bases short, with 13 bases between. The CDR3 is 11 amino acids. Here the CDR3 reads CASGHLPTQHF. CDR3 DNA: TGTGCCAGCGGACACCTCCCGACCCAGCATTTT.

The V and J genes are TRBV27 and TRBJ1-5, with D perhaps matching TRBD1 (5 bases). Per germline, CDR1 MNHEY and CDR2 SMNVEV (reference sequence). The CDR3 sequence is 14 residues long. The germline V and J ends were trimmed by 5 bases and 6 bases, with 14 bases remaining between them. The CDR3 coding sequence is TGTGCCAGCAGTCCCGGTTCGGGGGGTCAGCCCCAGCATTTT. This encodes CASSPGSGGQPQHF.

The V gene is TRBV18, the J gene TRBJ2-2; 7 nucleotides agree with TRBD1. Germline V gene data show CDR1 as KGHSH and CDR2 as LQKENI. The CDR3 is 17 residues long. Unmatched junction bases numbered 15, after V lost 3 bases and J lost 8 bases. As DNA, the CDR3 is TGTGCCAGCTCACCCCGGGACAGCAGACCCTCGTTGGGGGAGCTGTTTTTT. It specifies CASSPRDSRPSLGELFF. Complete variable domain (other parts from reference TRBV18 and TRBJ2-2): NAGVMQNPRHLVRRRGQEARLRCSPMKGHSHVYWYRQLPEEGLKFMVYLQKENIIDESGMPKERFSAEFPKEGPSILRIQQVVRGDSAAYFCASSPRDSRPSLGELFFGEGSRLTVL.